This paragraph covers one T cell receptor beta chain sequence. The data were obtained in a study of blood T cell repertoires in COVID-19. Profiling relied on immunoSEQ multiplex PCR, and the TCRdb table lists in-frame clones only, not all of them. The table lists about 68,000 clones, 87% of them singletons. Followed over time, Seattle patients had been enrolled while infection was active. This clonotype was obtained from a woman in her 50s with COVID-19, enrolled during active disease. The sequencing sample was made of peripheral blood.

DNA of the CDR3: TGTGCCAGCAGCTACAGGGACAGGGGTTTCTACGAGCAGTACTTC. This codes for CASSYRDRGFYEQYF. The V gene is TRBV5-4, the J gene TRBJ2-7, with 10 bases identical to TRBD1. This CDR3 spans 15 amino acids. V gave up 3 bases and J gave up 3 bases; unmatched junction bases: 6. The germline CDR1 and CDR2 sequences are SGHNT and YYREEE (reference sequence). Full variable domain (rest looked up from reference TRBV5-4 and TRBJ2-7): ETGVTQSPTHLIKTRGQQVTLRCSSQSGHNTVSWYQQALGQGPQFIFQYYREEENGRGNFPPRFSGLQFPNYSSELNVNALELDDSALYLCASSYRDRGFYEQYFGPGTRLTVT.